One TCR beta chain is described in this entry. The target antigen is unknown. Assay: immunoSEQ multiplex PCR; the TCRdb copy retains only in-frame clones and omits some. The data contain fewer than 55,000 clones, 65% of them singletons. V lost 2 bases, J lost 9 bases, and 14 bases lay in between. The CDR3 consists of 14 residues. Per the germline V gene, CDR1 is LNHNV and CDR2 is YYDKDF (reference sequence). This entry belongs to a study of a mutant IDH1 vaccine in newly diagnosed glioma. Looking at the study overall: Initiation of the vaccine course occurred 4-6 weeks after radiotherapy alone, or alongside temozolomide cycles. It was at week 35 that visit V12 occurred, and at week 47 that visit V13 did.

Time point given: week 47, end of study. The investigators gave 300 ug of mutant IDH1 20-mer peptide in each vaccine dose, together with topical imiquimod. Vaccination of patients was performed eight times, in weeks 1, 3, 5, 7, 11, 15, 19 and 23. The chain recombines TRBV15 with TRBJ1-5; D is possibly TRBD1 (6 bases). This clonotype was obtained from a man in his forties with glioma. Some clones in this sample may be carry-over from other donors' samples. The sequenced sample was peripheral blood mononuclear cells (PBMCs), obtained from a glioma patient whose treatment included an IDH1 peptide vaccine. CDR3 amino acids: CATSRTGSFSPQHF. The CDR3 nucleotides read TGTGCCACCAGCAGAACAGGGTCCTTCTCGCCCCAGCATTTT.